The text below deals with one TCR beta chain. This clone's antigen is unknown. The sample holds no much larger clone one base away, and base qualities are not on file. These data come from a study of PD-L1 blockade in urothelial cancer (dated by TCRdb to 2016 to 2017). For the wider study: All patients started therapy around 2014 and received atezolizumab 1,200 mg intravenously every 3 weeks. About 90% of the roughly 29 patients were identified as males with urothelial cancer of bladder origin, and a prior smoking history was reported by 18 of 29 patients. In the same patients who had TCR sequencing, pretreatment tumors also underwent whole exome sequencing and RNA sequencing. Durable clinical benefit was defined as progression-free survival longer than 6 months, and TCR features were also tested against progression-free and overall survival. Pretreatment tumor samples and matched peripheral blood, collected serially before and after atezolizumab treatment, underwent TCR sequencing. Blood samples gave a median of about 150,000 T cells and tens of thousands of unique TCRs, with a median clonality of around 0.074. Blood samples were analyzed at 3 weeks after treatment start (second dose) and at 6 weeks after treatment start. An exploratory multi-omic analysis was conducted of the somatic, immune and clinical correlates of response to PD-L1 blockade with atezolizumab in urothelial cancer. Some 30 patients had pretreatment blood TCR-seq, about 24 had at least one posttreatment blood collection, and about 24 had tumor TCR-seq. Patients had an ECOG performance status of 0 or 1 and had received between 0 and 3 prior chemotherapy regimens. Durable clinical benefit was achieved by nine patients and was not achieved by 20 patients.

To estimate absolute template abundance from read counts, synthetic TCR analog templates were spiked into each PCR. The immunoSEQ assay was used to amplify TCRbeta CDR3 regions from genomic DNA with bias-controlled V and J gene primers. Sequencing of rearranged TCRbeta segments was performed at approximately 20X coverage. Processing in the source paper ran as follows. Sequencing errors were corrected by clustering, and CDR3s were annotated against IMGT so that V, D and J genes could be assigned. Downstream analyses used only productive TCRbeta rearrangements, leaving out any out-of-frame or stop-codon sequences. To compute clonality, Shannon entropy was normalized by the log of the number of unique productive sequences and then subtracted from one. Fisher's exact test with Benjamini-Hochberg correction, at a threshold of adjusted p below 0.01, was used to find clones that differed between time points or between blood and tumor. TCRdb obtained this table from immuneACCESS and retained in-frame rearrangements with V and J assigned. These tables miss some clones; where compared with another copy, unresolved V genes account for less than half of the shortfall, and the remainder is unexplained. V and J calls and clone size are given by that table; D and trimming were obtained from the DNA. Within this sample are about 100,000 clones, with approximately 86% of them counted one time only. 2% to 2.5% of the sample lies in the top ten.

For CDR1 and CDR2, the germline V gene lists MDHEN and SYDVKM. Here V drops 8 bases and J drops 0 bases, and the junction holds 7 bases not matched to any gene. The CDR3 runs 14 residues from the cysteine to the phenylalanine. The retained sequence is limited to the CDR3, 42 bases, with the frame set at the first base. Summary of the overall study and its limitations: Because of the small sample size (n ≈ 29) and the many exploratory analyses performed, the results are intended to be regarded as hypothesis-generating. At 3 weeks after the start of treatment, tumor-associated TCR clones in peripheral blood had expanded more in patients with durable benefit (n ≈ 22, p = 0.022). A pretreatment peripheral blood TCR clonality below the median was linked to improved progression-free and overall survival.

The cohort included about 30 patients with locally advanced or metastatic urothelial carcinoma who were treated at Memorial Sloan Kettering on a trial protocol. Peripheral blood mononuclear cells were collected from each patient pretreatment and during treatment, giving between 1 and 8 total time points per patient. The Qiagen DNeasy Blood extraction kit was used to purify genomic DNA from total PBMCs and from tumor samples. Collected pretreatment and during treatment, PBMCs were isolated and stored as previously described. The rearrangement combines TRBV28 with TRBJ2-7; 7 central bases correspond to TRBD2. Sequenced material: PBMCs, taken around atezolizumab (anti-PD-L1) treatment. This TCR came from a man aged 45-65 years with urothelial cancer. The CDR3: CASRPAGISYEQYF. The DNA sequence is as follows: TGTGCCAGCCGCCCAGCGGGGATCTCCTACGAGCAGTACTTC.